The 14 T cell receptor beta chains below come from one sample, sequenced in a study of blood T cell repertoires in COVID-19 (dated by TCRdb to about 2020). The library relied on the immunoSEQ multiplex PCR assay. TCRdb limited this immuneACCESS table to in-frame rearrangements with V and J called. A share of clones is missing; checked studies link under half to unresolved V genes, and the rest is unexplained. This sample comprises about 350,000 clones, about 90% of them detected only once. Roughly 3.4% of the sample lies in the top ten. The specimen sequenced was peripheral blood. These receptors were obtained from a woman younger than 35 who had recovered from COVID-19.

The chain links TRBV3-1 (or the pseudogene TRBV3-2) to TRBJ2-5; 8 bases align to TRBD1. CDR3 length: 16 amino acids. The ends lost 3 bases at V and 3 bases at J; junction bases unmatched: 9. Germline lookup yields CDR1 LGHDT and CDR2 YNNKEL (reference sequence). As DNA, the CDR3 is TGTGCCAGCAGCCACTACTTCGGGACAGGAGAAGAGACCCAGTACTTC. Amino acids: CASSHYFGTGEETQYF.

The table lists this clone with a count of one. The J gene is TRBJ1-3, the V gene TRBV7-8, with 8 nucleotides matching TRBD1. The CDR3 contains 16 residues. The V gene's germline CDR1 is SGHVS and CDR2 FQNEAQ. Germline trimming cut 1 base from V and 3 bases from J; bases unmatched to any gene: 5. The CDR3 nucleotides read TGTGCCAGCAGCTTAGGGAGACAGGGGAATGGAAACACCATATATTTT. Protein: CASSLGRQGNGNTIYF.

A note on this clone: The sample contains more than one DNA sequence encoding this CDR3. The chain employs TRBV5-1 and TRBJ2-3; TRBD2 agrees at 13 bases. The CDR3 has 15 residues. V gave up 3 bases and J gave up 3 bases; unmatched junction bases: 1. Germline assignment: CDR1 SGHRS and CDR2 YFSETQ. The CDR3 nucleotides read TGCGCCAGCAGCTCGGGACTAGCGGGAACAGATACGCAGTATTTT. Protein sequence: CASSSGLAGTDTQYF.

This sequence joins TRBV18 and TRBJ2-1; 8 nucleotides line up with TRBD2. Germline CDR1 and CDR2: KGHSH and LQKENI. The CDR3 is 16 residues long. With V trimmed by 0 bases and J by 3 bases, 4 bases remained unmatched. The CDR3 is CASSPPGTRRYNEQFF. DNA for the CDR3: TGTGCCAGCTCACCACCGGGGACTAGGCGCTACAATGAGCAGTTCTTC.

The V and J genes are TRBV4-3 and TRBJ2-5; 11 nucleotides match TRBD2. The J segment lost 5 bases and the V segment lost 4 bases, leaving 9 bases of the junction unmatched. The CDR3 has 16 residues. CDR1 is LGHNA and CDR2 is YSLEER in the germline V gene. CDR3 in amino acids: CASSPGASGGRETQYF. The CDR3, as DNA: TGCGCCAGCAGCCCCGGGGCTAGCGGGGGGCGGGAGACCCAGTACTTC.

This chain uses TRBV11-3 with TRBJ2-7, with TRBD1 identical over 9 bases. The germline CDR1 and CDR2 sequences are SGHNT and YENEEA. This CDR3 comprises 15 residues. V was clipped by 5 bases and J by 1 base; unmatched bases: 6. CDR3 sequence reads: CASSPTGQGSYEQYV. In nucleotides, the CDR3 is TGTGCCAGCAGCCCAACGGGACAGGGATCCTACGAGCAGTACGTC.

This rearrangement joins TRBV25-1 to TRBJ1-2, with 9 positions matching TRBD1. CDR3 length equals 16 residues. Germline V gene lookup returns CDR1 MGHDK and CDR2 SYGVNS. The ends lost 5 bases at V and 4 bases at J; junction bases unmatched: 11. The chain's CDR3 is CASSPGTGSLSYGYTF. DNA of the CDR3: TGTGCCAGCAGTCCCGGGACAGGGAGTCTAAGCTATGGCTACACCTTC.

About this clone: Compared with germline, one end of the junction differs, possibly owing to a read error. The chain combines TRBV4-3 with TRBJ2-1; weak D call: TRBD2 (5 bases). In germline, CDR1 is LGHNA, CDR2 YSLEER. The CDR3 consists of 15 residues. DNA for the CDR3: TGCGCCAGCAGTCAAGCCTGGGAGTCCTACAATGAGCAGTTCTTC. Translating gives CASSQAWESYNEQFF.

This clone was recorded once. The chain is built from TRBV19 and TRBJ1-3; D remains unclear. The V and J ends lost 0 bases and 3 bases respectively, with 12 bases between them. Germline V lookup: CDR1 LNHDA, CDR2 SQIVND (reference sequence). This CDR3 contains 16 residues. CDR3 sequence: CASSIEGRNYGNTIYF. The CDR3 nucleotides read TGTGCCAGTAGTATAGAGGGCAGGAATTATGGAAACACCATATATTTT.

The V call is TRBV24-1, the J call TRBJ2-5; 11 bases match TRBD1. Germline lookup yields CDR1 KGHDR and CDR2 SFDVKD. V trimming: 8 bases; J trimming: 4 bases; junction bases outside the gene matches: 5. The CDR3 is 14 residues long. CDR3 in DNA: TGTGCCACCATGGGACAGGGGGGGGGAGAGACCCAGTACTTC. This codes for CATMGQGGGETQYF.

The chain joins TRBV10-2 to TRBJ1-4; no definite D call. Germline V gene data show CDR1 as WSHSY and CDR2 as SAAADI. V gave up 5 bases and J gave up 7 bases, with 5 bases separating them. The CDR3 extends over 11 amino acids. The CDR3, as DNA: TGCGCCAGCAGTTCCGGTGAAAAACTGTTTTTT. As protein: CASSSGEKLFF.

This clone was observed a single time. The chain combines TRBV4-1 with TRBJ2-1; 9 bases are shared with TRBD1. The germline V gene has CDR1 MGHRA and CDR2 YSYEKL. J lost 9 bases, V lost 4 bases, and 7 bases had no gene match. This CDR3 is 14 amino acids long. The DNA of the CDR3 is TGCGCCAGCAGCCTAAGGGACAGGGTATTTGAGCAGTTCTTC. This gives the protein CASSLRDRVFEQFF.

The chain joins TRBV7-2 to TRBJ2-5; 9 positions match TRBD2. V was pared by 5 bases and J by 2 bases, with 3 bases of the junction left unmatched. This CDR3 is 14 amino acids long. Germline V lookup: CDR1 SGHTA, CDR2 FQGNSA. The CDR3 is CASSVGLAQETQYF. In DNA, the CDR3 is TGTGCCAGCAGCGTCGGACTAGCGCAAGAGACCCAGTACTTC.

The J gene is TRBJ1-3, the V gene TRBV5-1, with D unresolved. There are 17 residues in the CDR3. V lost 4 bases to trimming and J lost 4 bases, with 21 bases between them. In germline, CDR1 is SGHRS, CDR2 YFSETQ. CDR3 residues: CASSLGSVRREGNTIYF. The CDR3 coding sequence is TGCGCCAGCAGCCTCGGTTCGGTTCGGAGGGAAGGAAACACCATATATTTT.